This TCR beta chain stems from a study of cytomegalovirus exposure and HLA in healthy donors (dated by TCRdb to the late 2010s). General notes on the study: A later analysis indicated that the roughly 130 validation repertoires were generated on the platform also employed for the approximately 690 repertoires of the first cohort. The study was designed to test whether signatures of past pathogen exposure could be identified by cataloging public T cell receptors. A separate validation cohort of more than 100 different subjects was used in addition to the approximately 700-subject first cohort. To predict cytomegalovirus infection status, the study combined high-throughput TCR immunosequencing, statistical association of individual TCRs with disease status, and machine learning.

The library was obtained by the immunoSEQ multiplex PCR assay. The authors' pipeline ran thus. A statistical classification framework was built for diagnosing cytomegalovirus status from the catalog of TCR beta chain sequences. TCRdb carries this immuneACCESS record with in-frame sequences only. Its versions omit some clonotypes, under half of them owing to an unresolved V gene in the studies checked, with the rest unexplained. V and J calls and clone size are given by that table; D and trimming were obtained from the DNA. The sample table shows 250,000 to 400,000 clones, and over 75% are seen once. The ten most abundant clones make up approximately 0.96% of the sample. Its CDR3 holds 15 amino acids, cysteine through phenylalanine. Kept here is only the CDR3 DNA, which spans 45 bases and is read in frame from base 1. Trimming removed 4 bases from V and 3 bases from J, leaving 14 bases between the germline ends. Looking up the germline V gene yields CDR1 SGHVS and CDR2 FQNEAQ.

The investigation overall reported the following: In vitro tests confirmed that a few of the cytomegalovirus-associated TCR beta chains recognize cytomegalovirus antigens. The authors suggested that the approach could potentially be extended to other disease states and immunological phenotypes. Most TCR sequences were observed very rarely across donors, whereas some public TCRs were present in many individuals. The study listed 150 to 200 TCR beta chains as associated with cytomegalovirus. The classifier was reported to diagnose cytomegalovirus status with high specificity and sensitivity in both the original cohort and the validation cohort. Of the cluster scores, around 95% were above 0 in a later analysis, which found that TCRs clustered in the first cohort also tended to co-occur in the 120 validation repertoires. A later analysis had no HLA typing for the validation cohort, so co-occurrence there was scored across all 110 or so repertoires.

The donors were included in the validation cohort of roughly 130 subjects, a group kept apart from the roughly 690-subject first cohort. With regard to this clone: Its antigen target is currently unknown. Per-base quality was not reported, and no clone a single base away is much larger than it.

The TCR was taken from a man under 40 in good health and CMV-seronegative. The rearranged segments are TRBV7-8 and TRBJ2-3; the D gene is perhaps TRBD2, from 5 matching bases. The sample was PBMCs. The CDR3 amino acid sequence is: CASSSQRRPTDTQYF. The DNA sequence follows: TGTGCCAGCAGCTCCCAGCGGAGGCCTACAGATACGCAGTATTTT.